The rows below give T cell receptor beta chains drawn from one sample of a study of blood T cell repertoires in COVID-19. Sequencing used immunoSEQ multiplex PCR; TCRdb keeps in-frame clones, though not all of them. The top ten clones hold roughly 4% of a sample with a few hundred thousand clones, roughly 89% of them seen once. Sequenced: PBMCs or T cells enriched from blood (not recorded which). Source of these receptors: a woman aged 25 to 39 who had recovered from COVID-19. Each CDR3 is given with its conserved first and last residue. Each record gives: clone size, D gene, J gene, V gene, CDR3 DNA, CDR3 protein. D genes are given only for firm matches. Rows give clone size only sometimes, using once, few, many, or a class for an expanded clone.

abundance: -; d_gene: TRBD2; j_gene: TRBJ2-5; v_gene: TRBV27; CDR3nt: TGTGCCAGCAGTTTACTAGCGGGAGAGACCCAGTACTTC; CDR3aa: CASSLLAGETQYF
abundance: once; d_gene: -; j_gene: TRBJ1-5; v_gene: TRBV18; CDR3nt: TGTGCCAGCTCACCCTACCAGATACGGGGCAATCAGCCCCAGCATTTT; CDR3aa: CASSPYQIRGNQPQHF
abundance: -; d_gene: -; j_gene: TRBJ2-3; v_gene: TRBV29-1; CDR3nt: TGCAGCGTCAGGCCTAGGGGGGGCGGCACAGATACGCAGTATTTT; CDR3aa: CSVRPRGGGTDTQYF
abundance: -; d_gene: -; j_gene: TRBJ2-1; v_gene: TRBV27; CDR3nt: TGTGCCAGCAGGGTGGTGTTAGACAATGAGCAGTTCTTC; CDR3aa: CASRVVLDNEQFF
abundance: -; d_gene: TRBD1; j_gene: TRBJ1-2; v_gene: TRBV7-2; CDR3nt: TGTGCCAGCAGCCCCACCCCGGACAGGGGCGCCCTTGGCTACACCTTC; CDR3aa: CASSPTPDRGALGYTF
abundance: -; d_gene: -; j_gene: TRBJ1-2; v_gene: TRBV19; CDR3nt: TGTGCCAGTAGCATGGAGACAGACCAAAACTATGGCTACACCTTC; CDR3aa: CASSMETDQNYGYTF
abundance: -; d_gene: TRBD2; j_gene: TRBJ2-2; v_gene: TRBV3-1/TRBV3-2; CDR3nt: TGTGCCAGCAGCCAAGATGGCCTAGCGGATAACACCGGGGAGCTGTTTTTT; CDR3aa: CASSQDGLADNTGELFF
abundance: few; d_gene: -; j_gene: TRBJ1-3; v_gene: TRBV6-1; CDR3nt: TGTGCCAGCAGTGAAGCGGGGACAGGAAACACCATATATTTT; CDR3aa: CASSEAGTGNTIYF
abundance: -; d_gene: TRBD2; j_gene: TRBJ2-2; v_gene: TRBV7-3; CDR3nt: TGTGCCAGCAGCGTACCTAGCGGGAGGTCCACCGGGGAGCTGTTTTTT; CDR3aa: CASSVPSGRSTGELFF
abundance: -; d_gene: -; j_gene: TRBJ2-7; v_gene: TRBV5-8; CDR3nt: TGTGCCAGCAGCTTGGCGGGGTTGCAGTACTTC; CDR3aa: CASSLAGLQYF
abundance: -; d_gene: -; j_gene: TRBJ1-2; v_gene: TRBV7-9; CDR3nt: TGTGCCAGCAGCTCACACACAGGGACGGTGGATGGCTACACCTTC; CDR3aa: CASSSHTGTVDGYTF
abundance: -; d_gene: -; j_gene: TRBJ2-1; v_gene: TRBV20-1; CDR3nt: TGCAGCCATGGGGCTGGGCAGTTCTTC; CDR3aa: CSHGAGQFF
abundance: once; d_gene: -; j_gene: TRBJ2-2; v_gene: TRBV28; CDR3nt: TGTGCCAGCAGTTTATCGGGGGAGCCGAACACCGGGGAGCTGTTTTTT; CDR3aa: CASSLSGEPNTGELFF
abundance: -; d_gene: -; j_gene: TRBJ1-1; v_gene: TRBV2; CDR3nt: TGTGCCAGCATCCTCGGCGGGGGAGTCACTGAAGCTTTCTTT; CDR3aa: CASILGGGVTEAFF
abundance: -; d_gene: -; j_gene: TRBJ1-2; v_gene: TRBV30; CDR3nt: TGTGCCTGGTCCACCACTCTTCTTAACCCCTATGGCTACACCTTC; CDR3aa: CAWSTTLLNPYGYTF
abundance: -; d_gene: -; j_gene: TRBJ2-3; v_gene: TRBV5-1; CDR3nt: TGCGCCAGCAGGGGACTTGGGGATAAGGGAACAGATACGCAGTATTTT; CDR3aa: CASRGLGDKGTDTQYF
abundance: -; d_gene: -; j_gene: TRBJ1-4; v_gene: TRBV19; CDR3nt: TGTGCCAGTAGTATAGGGGGGCGACGACTGTTTTTT; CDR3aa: CASSIGGRRLFF
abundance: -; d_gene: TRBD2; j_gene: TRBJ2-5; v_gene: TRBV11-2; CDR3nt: TGTGCCAGCAGCTGGGTGACTAGCGGACAGACCCAGTACTTC; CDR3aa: CASSWVTSGQTQYF
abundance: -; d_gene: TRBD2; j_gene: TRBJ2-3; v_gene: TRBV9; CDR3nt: TGTGCCAGCAGCGTCAGAGTTAGCGGGAGGTGGAACACAGATACGCAGTATTTT; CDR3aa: CASSVRVSGRWNTDTQYF
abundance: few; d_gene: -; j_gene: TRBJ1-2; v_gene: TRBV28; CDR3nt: TGTGCCAGCAAGATCGACACCAGCGGTGGTAGCTACACCTTC; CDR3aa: CASKIDTSGGSYTF